This T cell receptor beta chain was captured by sequencing in a study of cytomegalovirus exposure and HLA in healthy donors. The study, taken as a whole, reports: Presence/absence analyses took donor sequencing depth as roughly uniform. There were reportedly fewer N-insertions in an Asian-associated ancestry cluster than the roughly 610-donor mean, in a later analysis. Rarity marked most TCR sequences, yet some public TCRs occurred in many donors.

PCR was performed using 60 Vbeta and 13 Jbeta primers. The method was immunoSEQ multiplex PCR; TCRdb's version includes in-frame clones alone and lacks a portion of them. Of some 150,000 clones listed, 80% to 90% were seen once; the top ten hold about 7.7%. Germline CDR1 and CDR2: SGHTA and FQGNSA. V shed 0 bases and J shed 1 base, with 6 bases lying between them. CDR3 size: 15 residues. For this clone: Its antigen is not known.

J is TRBJ2-2 and V is TRBV7-2; D is perhaps TRBD1 (5 bases). This receptor was taken from a young woman in good health and CMV-seropositive. The sequenced sample consisted of PBMCs. CDR3 DNA: TGTGCCAGCAGCTTAGCGGGGCGGAACACCGGGGAGCTGTTTTTT. Translating it yields CASSLAGRNTGELFF.